These 32 T cell receptor beta chains came from one sample sequenced in a study of shared clonotypes between healthy human individuals. Sequencing used immunoSEQ multiplex PCR; TCRdb keeps in-frame clones, though not all of them. Altogether 80,000 to 100,000 clones are present, 68% being singletons, with the ten largest covering 45% to 55%. Sequenced: memory CD8+ T cells sorted from blood. This sample's subset: CD45RO+ cells pooled with CCR7-negative TemRA cells. These TCRs come from a man between 25 and 39 years old in good health.

This clone was counted between two and nine times. In DNA, the CDR3 is TGTGCCAGCAGCCAGGGCCTAATTTATGGCTACACCTTC. This encodes CASSQGLIYGYTF. This chain links TRBV5-6 with TRBJ1-2; maybe TRBD1 (5 bases). The CDR3 is 13 amino acids. V was pared by 4 bases and J by 5 bases, with 12 bases between. Germline CDR1 SGHDT, CDR2 YYEEEE.

Worth noting for this clone: This sample includes further DNA sequences coding for the same CDR3. This chain connects TRBV27 to TRBJ2-2; D uncertain. In germline, CDR1 is MNHEY, CDR2 SMNVEV (reference sequence). V was trimmed by 2 bases and J by 3 bases, leaving 4 bases between them. CDR3 length: 13 residues. The CDR3 sequence is CASSLLDTGELFF. CDR3 sequence (DNA): TGTGCCAGCAGTTTACTCGACACCGGGGAGCTGTTTTTT.

This clone showed up just once. The J gene is TRBJ1-3, the V gene TRBV13; 7 positions match TRBD1. Trimming took 4 bases from V and 0 from J; bases not matched to a gene: 3. The germline V gene has CDR1 PRHDT and CDR2 FYEKMQ (reference sequence). The CDR3 runs to 15 residues. The chain's CDR3 is CASSSGDSSGNTIYF. As DNA, the CDR3 is TGTGCCAGCAGCTCCGGGGACAGCTCTGGAAACACCATATATTTT.

This clone was seen a single time. V gene TRBV6-6 combines with J gene TRBJ2-1, with a tentative D call TRBD2 (5 bases). The CDR3 length is 14 residues. Deletions cut 7 bases from V and 5 bases from J, with 15 bases between. Germline CDR1 and CDR2: MNHNY and SVGAGI (reference sequence). DNA for the CDR3: TGTGCCAGCACTTTTCGCGGGCCCCACAATGAGCAGTTCTTC. It translates to CASTFRGPHNEQFF.

The V gene is TRBV2, the J gene TRBJ1-2; D is undetermined. This CDR3 has 12 residues. Germline V gene data show CDR1 as SNHLY and CDR2 as FYNNEI. Between the trimmed V and J ends, which lost 2 bases and 4 bases, there was a span of 5 bases. The CDR3 sequence: CASSEPLYGYTF. The CDR3 bases are TGTGCCAGCAGTGAACCGCTCTATGGCTACACCTTC.

This sequence joins TRBV19 and TRBJ1-5, with unresolved D. Trimming pared 9 bases from V and 5 bases from J, leaving 11 bases between. The CDR3 has 12 residues. Germline V gives CDR1 LNHDA, CDR2 SQIVND (reference sequence). CDR3 coding DNA: TGTGCCAGCGGACTGAGGGATCAGCCCCAGCATTTT. This translates into CASGLRDQPQHF.

This chain connects TRBV7-9 to TRBJ2-7; 7 nucleotides agree with TRBD1. V was pared by 5 bases and J by 3 bases, with 4 bases of the junction left unmatched. Germline values: CDR1 SEHNR, CDR2 FQNEAQ (reference sequence). This CDR3 comprises 13 residues. The CDR3 here is CASSHRTGYEQYF. CDR3 nucleotides: TGTGCCAGCAGCCACCGGACAGGCTACGAGCAGTACTTC.

The chain employs TRBV9 and TRBJ2-3; 7 nucleotides match TRBD2. The CDR3 is 15 amino acids. J lost 2 bases, V lost 3 bases, and 6 bases had no gene match. CDR1 is SGDLS and CDR2 is YYNGEE in the germline V gene. CDR3 in amino acids: CASSEQAGPTDTQYF. In DNA form, the CDR3 reads TGTGCCAGCAGCGAACAAGCGGGGCCCACAGATACGCAGTATTTT.

This chain connects TRBV5-5 to TRBJ2-3, with a possible D match to TRBD2 (6 bases). V lost 0 bases, J lost 0 bases, and 11 bases lay in between. The CDR3 runs 16 residues. Germline V CDR1 and CDR2: SGHKS, YYEKEE (reference sequence). The CDR3, as DNA: TGTGCCAGCAGCTTGGGAGCGGGCGTTAGCACAGATACGCAGTATTTT. This sequence encodes CASSLGAGVSTDTQYF.

The rearrangement uses TRBV7-2 and TRBJ2-3; D possibly corresponds to TRBD2 (5 bases). The V gene's germline CDR1 is SGHTA and CDR2 FQGNSA. The CDR3 consists of 16 residues. Trimming cost V 3 bases and J 2 bases, with 15 bases left between them. Here the CDR3 reads CASSFPATKNTDTQYF. The CDR3, as DNA: TGTGCCAGCAGCTTCCCCGCGACTAAGAACACAGATACGCAGTATTTT.

In this sample, this clone turned up many times. The chain couples TRBV9 to TRBJ1-1, with TRBD1 as a possible D gene (6 bases). This CDR3 region has 14 residues. V lost 1 base to trimming and J lost 5 bases, with 12 bases between them. CDR1 and CDR2 from the germline V gene are SGDLS and YYNGEE. The CDR3 sequence: CASSVSGGQTEAFF. CDR3 DNA: TGTGCCAGCAGCGTAAGCGGGGGGCAGACTGAAGCTTTCTTT.

The V and J genes are TRBV5-1 and TRBJ2-3; D is unresolved. The CDR3 extends over 14 amino acids. The V end was cut by 3 bases, the J end by 2 bases, with 10 bases between. Germline lookup yields CDR1 SGHRS and CDR2 YFSETQ. Written as DNA, the CDR3 is TGCGCCAGCAGCTCCAATTATTACACAGATACGCAGTATTTT. It encodes CASSSNYYTDTQYF.

This sequence joins TRBV7-9 and TRBJ2-1; the match to TRBD2 covers 10 bases. The CDR3 spans 16 residues. Germline CDR1 is SEHNR and CDR2 is FQNEAQ (reference sequence). The V and J ends lost 5 bases and 2 bases, in that order; junction bases with no gene match: 6. CDR3 loop: CASSPRSGRAYNEQFF. CDR3 in DNA: TGTGCCAGCAGCCCCCGAAGCGGGAGGGCCTACAATGAGCAGTTCTTC.

The J gene is TRBJ1-1, the V gene TRBV6-6, with D unclear. Deletions cut 6 bases from V and 5 bases from J, with 7 bases between. CDR3 length equals 11 residues. Germline CDR1 and CDR2: MNHNY and SVGAGI (reference sequence). Here the CDR3 reads CASRLGTEAFF. CDR3 DNA sequence: TGTGCCAGCAGACTTGGTACTGAAGCTTTCTTT.

The chain recombines TRBV6-6 with TRBJ2-1, with 9 bases aligning to TRBD2. Trimming cost V 4 bases and J 5 bases; bases outside gene matches: 9. Germline assignment: CDR1 MNHNY and CDR2 SVGAGI (reference sequence). The CDR3 totals 16 residues. The CDR3 DNA reads TGTGCCAGCAGTTCCAGAGCGGGAGGCATGGACAATGAGCAGTTCTTC. Translated: CASSSRAGGMDNEQFF.

The V call is TRBV29-1, the J call TRBJ1-5, with D perhaps TRBD1 (5 bases). V lost 4 bases, J lost 0 bases, and 13 bases lay in between. CDR3 length: 15 residues. Germline V gene sequence: CDR1 SQVTM, CDR2 ANQGSEA. The CDR3, as DNA: TGCAGCGTTGGGATGGGGCAGGGTAGCAATCAGCCCCAGCATTTT. Translation gives CSVGMGQGSNQPQHF.

The J gene is TRBJ2-2, the V gene TRBV5-6, with D uncertain. The CDR3 has 14 residues. V lost 5 bases to trimming and J lost 5 bases, with 13 bases between them. From germline, CDR1 is SGHDT and CDR2 YYEEEE. As DNA, the CDR3 is TGTGCCAGCAGTGTCCGGACGGGTACCGGGGAGCTGTTTTTT. This translates into CASSVRTGTGELFF.

The gene calls are TRBV5-1 and TRBJ1-1, with 8 bases lining up with TRBD1. Germline loops: CDR1 SGHRS, CDR2 YFSETQ. This CDR3 has 14 amino acids. V lost 2 bases and J lost 6; bases outside the gene matches: 6. CDR3 protein: CASSLGGQGAEAFF. The CDR3 coding sequence is TGCGCCAGCAGCTTAGGTGGACAGGGAGCTGAAGCTTTCTTT.

A few counts support this clone. The chain is built from TRBV2 and TRBJ2-7; D may be TRBD1 (5 bases). This CDR3 has 11 amino acids. V lost 7 bases to trimming and J lost 3 bases, with 7 bases between them. Germline CDR1 and CDR2: SNHLY and FYNNEI. This chain's CDR3 is CASKDNYEQYF. In DNA, the CDR3 is TGTGCCAGCAAGGACAACTACGAGCAGTACTTC.

The chain joins TRBV11-2 to TRBJ2-7, with D perhaps TRBD1 (5 bases). The CDR3 runs to 13 residues. The germline V gene encodes CDR1 SGHAT and CDR2 FQNNGV. V was cut by 4 bases and J by 6 bases, with 13 bases left in between. The CDR3 region is CASSSIGASEQYF. As DNA, the CDR3 is TGTGCCAGCAGCTCCATAGGGGCTAGCGAGCAGTACTTC.

Note on this clone: A much larger clonotype is one base distant, so this may be a read error. The CDR3 DNA follows: TGTGCCAGCAGCTTCGCTGAAGCTTTCTTT. Translation gives CASSFAEAFF. The chain is built from TRBV7-9 and TRBJ1-1; D ambiguous. This CDR3 contains 10 residues. Germline V gene sequence: CDR1 SEHNR, CDR2 FQNEAQ (reference sequence). V lost 3 bases to trimming and J lost 6 bases, with 2 bases between them.

This clone was counted only a few times. The chain employs TRBV5-5 and TRBJ2-7, with D possibly being TRBD2 (5 bases). Germline assignment: CDR1 SGHKS and CDR2 YYEKEE (reference sequence). Trimming stripped 1 base from V and 2 bases from J, with 19 bases between. The CDR3 length is 17 residues. The CDR3 spells CASSLRSGSGFPYEQYF. DNA of the CDR3: TGTGCCAGCAGCTTGCGGTCTGGGAGTGGGTTCCCCTACGAGCAGTACTTC.

Comment on this clone: With only one base between it and a far larger clone, this is likely a read error. The identical CDR3 is also encoded by other nucleotide sequences in the sample. The chain employs TRBV10-2 and TRBJ1-5, with a weak D call TRBD1 (5 bases). This CDR3 has 16 amino acids. Looked up from germline, CDR1 is WSHSY and CDR2 is SAAADI. The V and J ends lost 2 bases and 0 bases respectively, with 11 bases between them. As DNA, the CDR3 is TGCGCCAGCAGTGAGAACCCAGGGAATAGCAATCAGCCCCAGCATTTT. Translated, it gives CASSENPGNSNQPQHF.

V gene TRBV29-1 combines with J gene TRBJ2-1, with D uncertain. The CDR3 extends over 11 amino acids. Germline CDR1 is SQVTM and CDR2 is ANQGSEA. Trimming stripped 3 bases from V and 15 bases from J, with 15 bases between. CDR3 coding DNA: TGCAGCGTTGACAATCGGCAGAAACTGTTCTTC. It specifies CSVDNRQKLFF.

The CDR3 region has the DNA TGTGCCAGCAGTTTATTTGCGGGACAGACGGGAGGAGGGCCCCAGCATTTT. It specifies CASSLFAGQTGGGPQHF. This chain uses TRBV28 with TRBJ1-5; 7 nucleotides line up with TRBD1. The CDR3 is 17 amino acids. CDR1 is MDHEN and CDR2 is SYDVKM in the germline V gene. The junction had 15 bases not matched to a gene; V was cut back by 1 base and J by 9 bases.

This clone showed up just a few times. This rearrangement joins TRBV19 to TRBJ2-7, with 8 nucleotides matching TRBD1. There are 12 residues in the CDR3. Germline V lookup: CDR1 LNHDA, CDR2 SQIVND (reference sequence). Losses at the gene ends were 6 bases for V and 2 bases for J; bases not matched to a gene: 0. The CDR3: CASRTGAYEQYF. The DNA of the CDR3 is TGTGCCAGTAGGACAGGGGCCTACGAGCAGTACTTC.

This clone was observed a few times. The rearrangement uses TRBV6-1 and TRBJ2-1; no definite D call. Trimming took off 6 bases at V and 5 bases at J, with 5 bases between the two ends. The length of the CDR3 is 11 residues. Germline CDR1 is MNHNS and CDR2 is SASEGT. This CDR3 is CASRANNEQFF. Written as DNA, the CDR3 is TGTGCCAGCAGGGCAAACAATGAGCAGTTCTTC.

The genes are TRBV11-1 and TRBJ2-7; D remains unclear. This CDR3 is 13 amino acids long. Trimming removed 1 base from V and 7 bases from J, with 11 bases in between. Germline V gene data show CDR1 as SGHAT and CDR2 as FQDESV (reference sequence). The DNA of the CDR3 is TGTGCCAGCAGCTTAGGGTCCCCACGGGAGCAGTACTTC. Protein sequence: CASSLGSPREQYF.

The gene calls are TRBV28 and TRBJ2-7, with D maybe TRBD2 (5 bases). The germline CDR1 and CDR2 sequences are MDHEN and SYDVKM. The CDR3 runs 13 residues. Trimming cost V 3 bases and J 6 bases, with 12 bases left between them. The CDR3 DNA reads TGTGCCAGCAGTTTCTCGCTAGCTCGCGAGCAGTACTTC. This codes for CASSFSLAREQYF.

Only a few counts were recorded for this clone. The chain carries TRBV19 and TRBJ1-5, with D hard to call. The germline V gene has CDR1 LNHDA and CDR2 SQIVND (reference sequence). This CDR3 has 15 residues. V was trimmed by 10 bases and J by 3 bases, leaving 19 bases between them. CDR3 bases: TGTGCCACCGGTGGCGTGTCAGGCAACAATCAGCCCCAGCATTTT. As protein: CATGGVSGNNQPQHF.

The rearrangement uses TRBV15 and TRBJ2-5; D may be TRBD2 (5 bases). Trimming removed 2 bases from V and 2 bases from J, with 18 bases in between. This CDR3 spans 17 amino acids. The germline V gene has CDR1 LNHNV and CDR2 YYDKDF (reference sequence). This chain's CDR3 is CATSRPTLIGGQETQYF. CDR3 coding DNA: TGTGCCACCAGCAGACCTACCCTTATAGGCGGGCAAGAGACCCAGTACTTC.

The V gene is TRBV28, the J gene TRBJ1-5; unclear D gene. The CDR3 is made up of 15 amino acids. Trimming left V 2 bases short and J 10 bases short, with 18 bases between. The germline CDR1 and CDR2 sequences are MDHEN and SYDVKM. The CDR3 protein is CASSLAGRPLGPQHF. CDR3 DNA sequence: TGTGCCAGCAGTTTAGCCGGGCGGCCTTTAGGACCCCAGCATTTT.